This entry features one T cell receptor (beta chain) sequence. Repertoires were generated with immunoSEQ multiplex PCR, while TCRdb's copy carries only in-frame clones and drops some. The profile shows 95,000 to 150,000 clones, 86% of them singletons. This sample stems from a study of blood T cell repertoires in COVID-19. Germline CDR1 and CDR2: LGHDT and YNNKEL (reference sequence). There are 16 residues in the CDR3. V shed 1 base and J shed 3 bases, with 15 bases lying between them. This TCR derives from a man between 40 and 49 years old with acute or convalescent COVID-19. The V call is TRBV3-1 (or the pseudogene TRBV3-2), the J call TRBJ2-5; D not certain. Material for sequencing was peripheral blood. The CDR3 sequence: CASSQGSLVRKETQYF. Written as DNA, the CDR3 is TGTGCCAGCAGCCAAGGGTCTTTAGTGCGGAAAGAGACCCAGTACTTC.